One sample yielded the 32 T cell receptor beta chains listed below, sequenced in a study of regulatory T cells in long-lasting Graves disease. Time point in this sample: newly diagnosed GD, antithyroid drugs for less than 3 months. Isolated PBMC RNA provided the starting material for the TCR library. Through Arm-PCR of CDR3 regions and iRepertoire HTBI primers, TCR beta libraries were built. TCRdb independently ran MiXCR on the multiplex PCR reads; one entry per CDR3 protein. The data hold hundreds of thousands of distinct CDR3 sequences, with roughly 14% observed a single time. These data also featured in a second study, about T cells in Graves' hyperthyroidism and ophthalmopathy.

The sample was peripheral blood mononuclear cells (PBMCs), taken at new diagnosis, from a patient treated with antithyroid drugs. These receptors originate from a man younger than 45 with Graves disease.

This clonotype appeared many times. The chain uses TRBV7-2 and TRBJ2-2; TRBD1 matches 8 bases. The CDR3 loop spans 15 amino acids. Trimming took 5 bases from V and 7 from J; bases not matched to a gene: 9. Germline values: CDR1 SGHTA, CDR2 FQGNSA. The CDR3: CASSPGQALGGELFF. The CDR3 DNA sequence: TGTGCCAGCAGCCCGGGACAGGCCCTAGGCGGGGAGCTGTTTTTT.

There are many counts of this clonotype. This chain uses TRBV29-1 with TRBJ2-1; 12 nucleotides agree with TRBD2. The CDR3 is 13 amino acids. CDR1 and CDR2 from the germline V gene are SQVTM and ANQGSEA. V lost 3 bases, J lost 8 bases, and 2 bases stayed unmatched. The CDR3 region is CSVETSGSDEQFF. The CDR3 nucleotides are TGCAGCGTTGAGACTAGCGGGAGTGATGAGCAGTTCTTC.

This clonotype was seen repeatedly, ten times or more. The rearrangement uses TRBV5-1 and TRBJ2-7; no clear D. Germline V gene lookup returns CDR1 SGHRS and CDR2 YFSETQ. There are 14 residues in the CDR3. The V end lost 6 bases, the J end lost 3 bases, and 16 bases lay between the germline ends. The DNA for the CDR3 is TGCGCCAGCACCCAAGACGGAGCGAACTACGAGCAGTACTTC. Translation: CASTQDGANYEQYF.

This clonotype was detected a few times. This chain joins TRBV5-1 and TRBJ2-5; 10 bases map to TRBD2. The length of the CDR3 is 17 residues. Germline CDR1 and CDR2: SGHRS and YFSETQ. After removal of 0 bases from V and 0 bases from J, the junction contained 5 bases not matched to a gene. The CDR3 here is CASSLAASGSYQETQYF. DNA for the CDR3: TGCGCCAGCAGCTTGGCGGCTAGCGGGAGTTACCAAGAGACCCAGTACTTC.

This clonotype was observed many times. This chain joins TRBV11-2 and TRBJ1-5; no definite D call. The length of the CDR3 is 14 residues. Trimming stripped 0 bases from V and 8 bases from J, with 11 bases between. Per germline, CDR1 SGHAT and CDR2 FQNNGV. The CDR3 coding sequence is TGTGCCAGCAGCTTAGATGTCCAAGGGAAGCCCCAGCATTTT. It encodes CASSLDVQGKPQHF.

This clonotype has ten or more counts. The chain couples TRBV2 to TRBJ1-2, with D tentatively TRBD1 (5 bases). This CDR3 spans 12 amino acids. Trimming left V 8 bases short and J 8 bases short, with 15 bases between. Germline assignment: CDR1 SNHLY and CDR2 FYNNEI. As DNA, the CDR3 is TGTGCCAGCCTGGAAAGGACAAGCGGCTACACCTTC. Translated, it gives CASLERTSGYTF.

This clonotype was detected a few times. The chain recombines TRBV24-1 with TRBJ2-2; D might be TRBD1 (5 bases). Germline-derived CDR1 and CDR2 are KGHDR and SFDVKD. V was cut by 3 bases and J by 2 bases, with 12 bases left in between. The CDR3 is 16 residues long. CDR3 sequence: CATSDAGKGNTGELFF. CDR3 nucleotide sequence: TGTGCCACCAGTGATGCAGGGAAAGGTAACACCGGGGAGCTGTTTTTT.

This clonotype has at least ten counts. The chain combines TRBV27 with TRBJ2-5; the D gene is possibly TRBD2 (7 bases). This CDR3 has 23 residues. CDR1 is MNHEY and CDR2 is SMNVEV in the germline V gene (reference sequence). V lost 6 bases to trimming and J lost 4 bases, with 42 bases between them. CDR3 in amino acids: CASSTPAGPGPKGGAGVLETQYF. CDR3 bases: TGTGCCAGCAGCACCCCTGCAGGGCCAGGACCCAAGGGGGGCGCGGGAGTGTTAGAGACCCAGTACTTC.

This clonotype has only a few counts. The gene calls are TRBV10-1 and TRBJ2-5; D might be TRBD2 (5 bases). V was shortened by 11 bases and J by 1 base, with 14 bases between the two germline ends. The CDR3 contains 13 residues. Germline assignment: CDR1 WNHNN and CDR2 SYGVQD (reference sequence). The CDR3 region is CAARAVSQETQYF. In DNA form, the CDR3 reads TGCGCCGCGAGGGCGGTGAGCCAAGAGACCCAGTACTTC.

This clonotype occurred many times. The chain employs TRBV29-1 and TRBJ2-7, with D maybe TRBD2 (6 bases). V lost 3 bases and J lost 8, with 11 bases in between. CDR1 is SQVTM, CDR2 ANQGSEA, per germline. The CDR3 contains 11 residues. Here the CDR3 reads CSVDRGTKQYF. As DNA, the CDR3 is TGCAGCGTTGATCGGGGGACCAAGCAGTACTTC.

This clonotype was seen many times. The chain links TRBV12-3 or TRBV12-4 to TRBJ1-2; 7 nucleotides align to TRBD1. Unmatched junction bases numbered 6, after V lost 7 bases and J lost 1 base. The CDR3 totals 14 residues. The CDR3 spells CASKGQLNNYGYTF. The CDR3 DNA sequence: TGTGCCAGCAAGGGACAGCTAAATAACTATGGCTACACCTTC.

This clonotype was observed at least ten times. The CDR3 region has the DNA TGTGCCAGCAGCCGCGCCCCCTCCGGGAGTGATTTCTACGAGCAGTACTTC. Its translation: CASSRAPSGSDFYEQYF. The rearrangement links TRBV3-1 to TRBJ2-7; D possibly corresponds to TRBD2 (6 bases). This CDR3 is built from 17 residues. CDR1 LGHDT and CDR2 YNNKEL come from the germline V gene (reference sequence). V was trimmed by 4 bases and J by 3 bases, leaving 22 bases between them.

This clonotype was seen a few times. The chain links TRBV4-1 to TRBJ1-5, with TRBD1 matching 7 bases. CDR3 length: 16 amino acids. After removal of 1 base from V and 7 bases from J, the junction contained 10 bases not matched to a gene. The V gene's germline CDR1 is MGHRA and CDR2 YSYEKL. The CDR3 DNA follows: TGCGCCAGCAGCCAAGCCGGGACAGCCTGGGACCAGCCCCAGCATTTT. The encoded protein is CASSQAGTAWDQPQHF.

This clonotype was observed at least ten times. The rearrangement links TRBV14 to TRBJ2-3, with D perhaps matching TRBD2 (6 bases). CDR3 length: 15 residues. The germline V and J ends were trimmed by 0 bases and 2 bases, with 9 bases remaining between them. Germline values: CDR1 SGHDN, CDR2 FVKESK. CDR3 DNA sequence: TGTGCCAGCAGCCAAGATCCGGGAGTCACAGATACGCAGTATTTT. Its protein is CASSQDPGVTDTQYF.

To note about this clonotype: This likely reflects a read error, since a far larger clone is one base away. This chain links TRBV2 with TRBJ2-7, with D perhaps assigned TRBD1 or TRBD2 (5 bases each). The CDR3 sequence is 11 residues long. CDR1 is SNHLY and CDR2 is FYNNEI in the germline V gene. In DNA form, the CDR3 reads TGTGCCAGCGGGACGACCTACGAGAAGTACTTC. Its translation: CASGTTYEKYF.

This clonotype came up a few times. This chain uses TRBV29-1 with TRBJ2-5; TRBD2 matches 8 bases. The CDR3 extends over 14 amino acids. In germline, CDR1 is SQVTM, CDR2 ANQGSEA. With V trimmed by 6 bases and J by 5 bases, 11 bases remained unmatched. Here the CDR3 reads CSVPGLVLSETQYF. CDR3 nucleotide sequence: TGCAGCGTCCCGGGACTAGTTCTTTCTGAGACCCAGTACTTC.

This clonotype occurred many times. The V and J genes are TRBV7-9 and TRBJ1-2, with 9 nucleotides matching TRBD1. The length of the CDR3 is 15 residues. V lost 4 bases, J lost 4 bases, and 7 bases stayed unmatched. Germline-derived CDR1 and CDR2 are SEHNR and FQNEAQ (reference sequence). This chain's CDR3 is CASSSWTGDSYGYTF. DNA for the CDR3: TGTGCCAGCAGCTCTTGGACAGGGGATAGCTATGGCTACACCTTC.

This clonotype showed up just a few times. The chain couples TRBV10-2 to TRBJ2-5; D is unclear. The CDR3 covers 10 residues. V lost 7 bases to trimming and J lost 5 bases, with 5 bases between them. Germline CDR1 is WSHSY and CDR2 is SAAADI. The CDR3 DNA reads TGCGCCAGCAAACTGGAGACCCAGTACTTC. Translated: CASKLETQYF.

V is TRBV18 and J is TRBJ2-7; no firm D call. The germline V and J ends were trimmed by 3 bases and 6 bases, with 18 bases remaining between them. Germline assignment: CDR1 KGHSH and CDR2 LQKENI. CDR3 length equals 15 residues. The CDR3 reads CASSPPGPGSSEQYF. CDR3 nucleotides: TGTGCCAGCTCACCTCCCGGACCAGGATCGTCCGAGCAGTACTTC.

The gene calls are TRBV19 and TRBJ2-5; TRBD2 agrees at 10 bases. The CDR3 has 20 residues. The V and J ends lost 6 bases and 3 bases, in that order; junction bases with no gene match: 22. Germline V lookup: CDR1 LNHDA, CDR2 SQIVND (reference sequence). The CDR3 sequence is CASRRGGGIAGGTGEETQYF. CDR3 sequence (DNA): TGTGCCAGTAGGCGGGGAGGGGGTATAGCGGGAGGAACGGGGGAAGAGACCCAGTACTTC.

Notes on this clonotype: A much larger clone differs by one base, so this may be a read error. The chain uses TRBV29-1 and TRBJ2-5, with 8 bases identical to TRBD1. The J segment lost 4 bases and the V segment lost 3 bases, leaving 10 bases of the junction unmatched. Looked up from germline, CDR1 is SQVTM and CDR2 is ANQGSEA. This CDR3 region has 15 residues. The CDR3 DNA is TGCAGCGTTGACATCAGGGGACAGGTCCGAGAGACCCAGTACTTC. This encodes CSVDIRGQVRETQYF.

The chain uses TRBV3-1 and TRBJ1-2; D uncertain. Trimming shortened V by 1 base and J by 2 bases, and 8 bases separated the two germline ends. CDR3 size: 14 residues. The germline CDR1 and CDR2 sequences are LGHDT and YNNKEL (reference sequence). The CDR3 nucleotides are TGTGCCAGCAGCCAAGTTTCAGGAAACTATGGCTACACCTTC. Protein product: CASSQVSGNYGYTF.

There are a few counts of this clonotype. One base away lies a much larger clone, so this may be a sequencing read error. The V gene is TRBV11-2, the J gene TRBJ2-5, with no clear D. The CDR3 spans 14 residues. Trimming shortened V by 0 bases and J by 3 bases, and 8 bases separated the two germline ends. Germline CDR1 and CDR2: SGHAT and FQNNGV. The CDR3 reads CASSLDYRKETQYF. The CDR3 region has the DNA TGTGCCAGCAGCTTAGATTACCGGAAAGAGACCCAGTACTTC.

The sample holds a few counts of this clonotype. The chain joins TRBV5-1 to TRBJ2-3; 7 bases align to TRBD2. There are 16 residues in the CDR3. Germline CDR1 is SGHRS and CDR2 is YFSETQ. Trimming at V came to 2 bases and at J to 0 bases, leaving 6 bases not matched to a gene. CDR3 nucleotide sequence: TGCGCCAGCAGCTTTAGGACTAGTCCTAGCACAGATACGCAGTATTTT. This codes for CASSFRTSPSTDTQYF.

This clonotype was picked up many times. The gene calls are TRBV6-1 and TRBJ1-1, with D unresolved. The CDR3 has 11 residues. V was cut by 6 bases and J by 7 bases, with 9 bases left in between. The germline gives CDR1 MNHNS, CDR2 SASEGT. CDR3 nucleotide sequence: TGTGCCAGCAGCCCAGACCTTGAAGCTTTCTTT. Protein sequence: CASSPDLEAFF.

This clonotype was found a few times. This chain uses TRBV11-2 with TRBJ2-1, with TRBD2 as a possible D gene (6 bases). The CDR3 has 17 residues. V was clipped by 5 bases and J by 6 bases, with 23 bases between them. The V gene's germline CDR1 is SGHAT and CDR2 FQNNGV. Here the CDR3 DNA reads TGTGCCAGCAGCCAAGAAAAGGCTAGCGTCCTACTCAATGAGCAGTTCTTC. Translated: CASSQEKASVLLNEQFF.

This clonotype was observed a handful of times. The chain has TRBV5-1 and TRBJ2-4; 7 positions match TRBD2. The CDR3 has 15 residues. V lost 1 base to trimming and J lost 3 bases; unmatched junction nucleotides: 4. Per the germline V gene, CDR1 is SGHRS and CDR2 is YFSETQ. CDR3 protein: CASSLRGVGKNIQYF. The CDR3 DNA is TGCGCCAGCAGCTTGCGGGGGGTCGGCAAAAACATTCAGTACTTC.

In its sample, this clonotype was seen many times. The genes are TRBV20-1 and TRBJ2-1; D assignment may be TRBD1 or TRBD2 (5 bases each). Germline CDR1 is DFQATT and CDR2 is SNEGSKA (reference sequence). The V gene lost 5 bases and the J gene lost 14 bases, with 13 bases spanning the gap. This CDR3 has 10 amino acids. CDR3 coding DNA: TGCAGTGCTGGGACCCTGGGGGAGTTCTTC. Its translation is CSAGTLGEFF.

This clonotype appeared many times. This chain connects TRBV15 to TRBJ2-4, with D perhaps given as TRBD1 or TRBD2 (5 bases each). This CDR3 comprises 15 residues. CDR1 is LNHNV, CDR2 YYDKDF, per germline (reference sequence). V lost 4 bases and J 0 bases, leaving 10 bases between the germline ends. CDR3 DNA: TGTGCCACCAGCAAAGGGACCGCAGCCAAAAACATTCAGTACTTC. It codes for CATSKGTAAKNIQYF.

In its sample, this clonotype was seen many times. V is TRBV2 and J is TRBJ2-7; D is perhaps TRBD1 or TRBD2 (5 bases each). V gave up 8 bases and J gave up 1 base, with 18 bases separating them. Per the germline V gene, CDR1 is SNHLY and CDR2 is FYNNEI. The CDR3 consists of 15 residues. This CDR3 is CASGNGGERSYEQYF. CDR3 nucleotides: TGTGCCAGCGGTAATGGGGGAGAAAGGTCCTACGAGCAGTACTTC.

This CDR3 is CASSEDRDPNEQYF. The CDR3, as DNA: TGTGCCAGCAGCGAGGACAGGGACCCCAACGAGCAGTACTTC. The chain links TRBV6-1 to TRBJ2-7, with TRBD1 matching over 8 bases. V lost 6 bases and J lost 5; bases outside the gene matches: 9. The CDR3 is 14 amino acids. Germline CDR1 MNHNS, CDR2 SASEGT.

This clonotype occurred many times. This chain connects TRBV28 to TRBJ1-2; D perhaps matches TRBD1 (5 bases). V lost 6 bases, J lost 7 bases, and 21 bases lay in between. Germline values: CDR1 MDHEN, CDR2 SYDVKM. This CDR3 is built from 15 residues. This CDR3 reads CASRPTQWGCGGYTF. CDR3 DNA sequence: TGTGCCAGCAGGCCTACGCAGTGGGGCTGCGGTGGCTACACCTTC.